These T cell receptor beta chains were read from a single sample in a study of T cells in Graves' hyperthyroidism and ophthalmopathy. Via MiXCR, TCRdb re-called the multiplex PCR reads, giving one row per CDR3 protein. The sample has 540,000 or so distinct CDR3 sequences; approximately 15% are singletons. The sequencing input was blood. These receptors came from a woman aged 25-40 years with Graves' hyperthyroidism. Each CDR3 is given with its conserved first and last residue. A D gene is named only where the DNA matches it firmly. For some rows the clone size is stated as once, few or many, or as a class when expanded; others skip it.

J gene: TRBJ2-7
V gene: TRBV11-2
D gene: TRBD2
clone size: few
CDR3 protein: CASSPPGGTRNFYEQYF
CDR3 DNA: TGTGCCAGCAGCCCCCCTGGCGGGACTAGAAATTTCTACGAGCAGTACTTC

J gene: TRBJ1-4
V gene: TRBV15
D gene: TRBD1
clone size: -
CDR3 protein: CATSRGQTNEKLFF
CDR3 DNA: TGTGCCACCAGCAGGGGACAGACTAATGAAAAACTGTTTTTT

J gene: TRBJ1-1
V gene: TRBV27
D gene: -
clone size: -
CDR3 protein: CASTDYTEAFF
CDR3 DNA: TGTGCCAGCACGGACTACACTGAAGCTTTCTTT

J gene: TRBJ2-3
V gene: TRBV6-1
D gene: TRBD2
clone size: -
CDR3 protein: CATRASPGLAGGPTDTQYF
CDR3 DNA: TGTGCCACACGGGCCTCGCCGGGACTAGCGGGAGGACCCACAGATACGCAGTATTTT

J gene: TRBJ2-7
V gene: TRBV6-1
D gene: -
clone size: many
CDR3 protein: CASRMTLTTYEQYF
CDR3 DNA: TGTGCCAGCAGGATGACATTGACAACCTACGAGCAGTACTTC

J gene: TRBJ2-4
V gene: TRBV7-9
D gene: TRBD1
clone size: few
CDR3 protein: CASSPPDRVQNIQYF
CDR3 DNA: TGTGCCAGCAGCCCGCCAGACAGGGTCCAAAACATTCAGTACTTC

J gene: TRBJ2-1
V gene: TRBV27
D gene: -
clone size: many
CDR3 protein: CASSLGATTPYNEQFF
CDR3 DNA: TGTGCCAGCAGTTTAGGCGCGACTACCCCCTACAATGAGCAGTTCTTC

J gene: TRBJ2-1
V gene: TRBV11-2
D gene: TRBD1
clone size: few
CDR3 protein: CASSYAAAGGFNEQSF
CDR3 DNA: TGTGCCAGCAGCTATGCCGCAGCAGGGGGTTTCAATGAGCAGTCCTTC

J gene: TRBJ2-1
V gene: TRBV7-3
D gene: TRBD2
clone size: many
CDR3 protein: CASSFTSGSNEQFF
CDR3 DNA: TGTGCCAGCAGCTTCACTAGCGGGAGCAATGAGCAGTTCTTC

J gene: TRBJ2-7
V gene: TRBV7-9
D gene: -
clone size: -
CDR3 protein: CASSLGVIGNEQYF
CDR3 DNA: TGTGCCAGCAGCTTAGGTGTTATTGGGAACGAGCAGTACTTC

J gene: TRBJ1-2
V gene: TRBV11-2
D gene: -
clone size: many
CDR3 protein: CASSKLGNYGYTF
CDR3 DNA: TGTGCCAGCAGCAAACTCGGGAACTATGGCTACACCTTC

J gene: TRBJ2-7
V gene: TRBV18
D gene: -
clone size: -
CDR3 protein: CASRVRPMEDEQYF
CDR3 DNA: TGTGCCAGCCGCGTACGACCTATGGAGGACGAGCAGTACTTC

J gene: TRBJ2-5
V gene: TRBV27
D gene: TRBD2
clone size: many
CDR3 protein: CASSSASAGGPETQYF
CDR3 DNA: TGTGCCAGCAGTTCAGCATCAGCGGGAGGGCCGGAGACCCAGTACTTC

J gene: TRBJ2-7
V gene: TRBV6-1
D gene: -
clone size: few
CDR3 protein: CASSEAPGPYEQYF
CDR3 DNA: TGTGCCAGCAGTGAAGCGCCCGGGCCCTACGAGCAGTACTTC

J gene: TRBJ2-7
V gene: TRBV7-9
D gene: -
clone size: many
CDR3 protein: CAQRSPSGEQYF
CDR3 DNA: TGTGCTCAGCGCTCCCCGTCTGGCGAGCAGTACTTC

J gene: TRBJ1-1
V gene: TRBV20-1
D gene: -
clone size: few
CDR3 protein: CSARDPGRDTEAFF
CDR3 DNA: TGCAGTGCTAGAGATCCAGGGAGGGACACTGAAGCTTTCTTT

J gene: TRBJ1-2
V gene: TRBV29-1
D gene: -
clone size: few
CDR3 protein: CRGEGNGYTF
CDR3 DNA: TGCAGGGGGGAGGGGAATGGCTACACCTTC

J gene: TRBJ2-7
V gene: TRBV11-2
D gene: TRBD2
clone size: many
CDR3 protein: CASSPQVAGFNEQYF
CDR3 DNA: TGTGCCAGCAGCCCCCAGGTAGCGGGATTCAACGAGCAGTACTTC

J gene: TRBJ2-7
V gene: TRBV3-1
D gene: -
clone size: -
CDR3 protein: CASTPPGQGYEQYF
CDR3 DNA: TGTGCCAGCACCCCACCGGGGCAGGGTTACGAGCAGTACTTC

J gene: TRBJ2-2
V gene: TRBV13
D gene: -
clone size: few
CDR3 protein: CASSYRGASLGTGELFF
CDR3 DNA: TGTGCCAGCAGCTACCGAGGAGCGAGTTTGGGGACCGGGGAGCTGTTTTTT

J gene: TRBJ1-5
V gene: TRBV3-1
D gene: -
clone size: many
CDR3 protein: CASSQTSTGQPQHF
CDR3 DNA: TGTGCCAGCAGCCAGACATCCACCGGGCAGCCCCAGCATTTT

J gene: TRBJ2-3
V gene: TRBV29-1
D gene: -
clone size: -
CDR3 protein: CSVELPGTDTQYF
CDR3 DNA: TGCAGCGTTGAACTCCCCGGGACAGATACGCAGTATTTT

J gene: TRBJ2-2
V gene: TRBV7-3
D gene: -
clone size: -
CDR3 protein: CASSSLAGSNTGELFF
CDR3 DNA: TGTGCCAGCAGCTCTCTTGCGGGCTCGAACACCGGGGAGCTGTTTTTT

J gene: TRBJ2-6
V gene: TRBV6-2/TRBV6-3
D gene: -
clone size: -
CDR3 protein: CASSYPGWSIQVANVLTF
CDR3 DNA: TGTGCCAGCAGTTACCCCGGTTGGTCAATCCAGGTAGCCAACGTCCTGACTTTC

J gene: TRBJ2-7
V gene: TRBV2
D gene: -
clone size: few
CDR3 protein: CASTLQTSYEQYF
CDR3 DNA: TGTGCCAGCACGCTTCAGACCTCCTACGAGCAGTACTTC

J gene: TRBJ2-7
V gene: TRBV27
D gene: -
clone size: -
CDR3 protein: CASSLYGGPYGQYF
CDR3 DNA: TGTGCCAGCAGTTTATATGGGGGCCCCTACGGGCAGTACTTC

J gene: TRBJ2-7
V gene: TRBV5-1
D gene: TRBD1
clone size: -
CDR3 protein: CASSPPGQERGPTIYEQYF
CDR3 DNA: TGCGCCAGCAGCCCACCGGGACAGGAAAGGGGTCCCACAATCTACGAGCAGTACTTC

J gene: TRBJ2-1
V gene: TRBV15
D gene: TRBD1
clone size: -
CDR3 protein: CATDTGTGGHNEQFF
CDR3 DNA: TGTGCCACCGATACCGGGACAGGGGGCCACAATGAGCAGTTCTTC

J gene: TRBJ2-5
V gene: TRBV11-2
D gene: TRBD2
clone size: many
CDR3 protein: CASSPSSGMGQETQYF
CDR3 DNA: TGTGCCAGCAGCCCCTCGAGCGGGATGGGGCAAGAGACCCAGTACTTC

J gene: TRBJ2-7
V gene: TRBV4-3
D gene: TRBD2
clone size: -
CDR3 protein: CASSQGAGGTYEQYF
CDR3 DNA: TGCGCCAGCAGCCAAGGGGCGGGAGGTACCTACGAGCAGTACTTC

J gene: TRBJ2-1
V gene: TRBV2
D gene: -
clone size: few
CDR3 protein: CASSATYLYNEQFF
CDR3 DNA: TGTGCCAGCAGTGCGACGTACCTATACAATGAGCAGTTCTTC

J gene: TRBJ1-6
V gene: TRBV5-1
D gene: -
clone size: many
CDR3 protein: CASSLPSNDSPLHF
CDR3 DNA: TGCGCCAGCAGCTTGCCCTCGAACGATTCACCCCTCCACTTT

J gene: TRBJ2-5
V gene: TRBV6-1
D gene: TRBD1
clone size: few
CDR3 protein: CASRPGTGGLETQYF
CDR3 DNA: TGTGCCAGCAGGCCGGGGACAGGGGGCCTTGAGACCCAGTACTTC

J gene: TRBJ2-1
V gene: TRBV30
D gene: -
clone size: many
CDR3 protein: CAWNFGGGNEQFF
CDR3 DNA: TGTGCCTGGAACTTCGGTGGGGGGAATGAGCAGTTCTTC

J gene: TRBJ1-2
V gene: TRBV12-3/TRBV12-4
D gene: -
clone size: many
CDR3 protein: CASSLVVIDVGGYTF
CDR3 DNA: TGTGCCAGCAGTTTAGTCGTGATTGATGTGGGCGGCTACACCTTC

J gene: TRBJ2-3
V gene: TRBV9
D gene: -
clone size: -
CDR3 protein: CASSVVSRASTDTQYF
CDR3 DNA: TGTGCCAGCAGCGTAGTTTCCAGGGCTAGCACAGATACGCAGTATTTT

J gene: TRBJ2-7
V gene: TRBV9
D gene: -
clone size: few
CDR3 protein: CASSASTGSSYEQYF
CDR3 DNA: TGTGCCAGCAGCGCCTCGACGGGAAGCTCCTACGAGCAGTACTTC

J gene: TRBJ1-5
V gene: TRBV16
D gene: -
clone size: few
CDR3 protein: CASSQEFSNQPQHF
CDR3 DNA: TGTGCCAGCAGCCAAGAGTTTAGCAATCAGCCCCAGCATTTT

J gene: TRBJ2-7
V gene: TRBV9
D gene: -
clone size: -
CDR3 protein: CASSVKDWGAFYEQYF
CDR3 DNA: TGTGCCAGCAGCGTTAAAGATTGGGGGGCATTCTACGAGCAGTACTTC

J gene: TRBJ2-7
V gene: TRBV20-1
D gene: TRBD2
clone size: many
CDR3 protein: CSASVTSGRGEQYF
CDR3 DNA: TGCAGTGCTAGTGTGACTAGCGGGAGGGGCGAGCAGTACTTC

J gene: TRBJ2-1
V gene: TRBV5-8
D gene: -
clone size: many
CDR3 protein: CASKRGNEQFF
CDR3 DNA: TGTGCCAGCAAAAGGGGTAATGAGCAGTTCTTC

J gene: TRBJ2-1
V gene: TRBV6-1
D gene: TRBD2
clone size: -
CDR3 protein: CASSEENWTSGYNEQFF
CDR3 DNA: TGTGCCAGCAGTGAGGAAAATTGGACTAGCGGCTACAATGAGCAGTTCTTC

J gene: TRBJ2-1
V gene: TRBV7-3
D gene: TRBD2
clone size: few
CDR3 protein: CASSLGGPSGRNNEQFF
CDR3 DNA: TGTGCCAGCAGCTTAGGCGGCCCTAGCGGGAGGAATAATGAGCAGTTCTTC